This T cell receptor beta chain is from a study of T cells in Graves' hyperthyroidism and ophthalmopathy. General study findings and limits: In the blood, most expanded thyroid clonotypes above 0.001 appeared as well.

Amplified TCR beta CDR3 regions derived from RNA transcripts. An initial round of RT-PCR targeting the TCR CDR3 relied on the HTBI primer set. TCRdb recomputed calls from the multiplex PCR reads with MiXCR, one row per CDR3 protein. The sample gives approximately 560,000 distinct CDR3 sequences, less than 20% of which show up once; 6.5% to 8% is in the top ten. This CDR3 comprises 14 residues. Looked up from germline, CDR1 is SGHRS and CDR2 is YFSETQ. V was pared by 6 bases and J by 5 bases, with 14 bases between. Diagnosis of hyperthyroidism was new in patients aged 18 to 65, and its duration was under 2 months. The study left out patients who had uncontrolled infection, other autoimmune disease, pregnancy or lactation. Isolation of PBMCs was performed on around 9.7 ml fresh peripheral blood. This clonotype was seen many times. The antigen is undetermined.

Input material: blood. This TCR came from a woman aged 25-40 years with Graves' hyperthyroidism. The rearrangement links TRBV5-1 to TRBJ2-2; a possible D gene is TRBD1 (6 bases). The CDR3 loop reads CASNRDIGTGELFF. The CDR3 DNA is TGCGCCAGCAATAGGGACATCGGGACCGGGGAGCTGTTTTTT.